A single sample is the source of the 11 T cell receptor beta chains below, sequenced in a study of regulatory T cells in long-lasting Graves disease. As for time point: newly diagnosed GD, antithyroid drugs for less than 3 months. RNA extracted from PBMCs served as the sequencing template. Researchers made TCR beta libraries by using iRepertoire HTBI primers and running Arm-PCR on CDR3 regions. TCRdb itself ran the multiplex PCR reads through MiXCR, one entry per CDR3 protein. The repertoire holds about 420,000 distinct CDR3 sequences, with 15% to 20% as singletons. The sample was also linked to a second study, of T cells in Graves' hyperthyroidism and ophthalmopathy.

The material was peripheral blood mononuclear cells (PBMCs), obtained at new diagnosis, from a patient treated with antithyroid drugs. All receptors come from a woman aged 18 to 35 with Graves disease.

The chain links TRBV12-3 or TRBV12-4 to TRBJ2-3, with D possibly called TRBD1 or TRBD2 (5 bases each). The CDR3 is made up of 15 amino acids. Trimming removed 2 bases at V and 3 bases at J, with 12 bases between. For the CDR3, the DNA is TGTGCCAGCAGTTTAAGGGGAGAGGGGACAGATACGCAGTATTTT. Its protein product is CASSLRGEGTDTQYF.

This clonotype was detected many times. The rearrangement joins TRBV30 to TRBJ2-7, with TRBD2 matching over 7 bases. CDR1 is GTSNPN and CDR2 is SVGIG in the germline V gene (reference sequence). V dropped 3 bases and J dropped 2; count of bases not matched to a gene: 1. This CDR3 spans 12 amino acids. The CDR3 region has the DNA TGTGCCTGGAGCGCGGGAGCCTACGAGCAGTACTTC. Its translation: CAWSAGAYEQYF.

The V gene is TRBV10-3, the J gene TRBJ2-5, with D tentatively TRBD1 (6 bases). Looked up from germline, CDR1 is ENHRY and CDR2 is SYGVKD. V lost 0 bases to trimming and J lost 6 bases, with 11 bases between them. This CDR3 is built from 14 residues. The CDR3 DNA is TGTGCCATCAGTGAGTCGGGCAGGGGAAAGACCCAGTACTTC. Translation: CAISESGRGKTQYF.

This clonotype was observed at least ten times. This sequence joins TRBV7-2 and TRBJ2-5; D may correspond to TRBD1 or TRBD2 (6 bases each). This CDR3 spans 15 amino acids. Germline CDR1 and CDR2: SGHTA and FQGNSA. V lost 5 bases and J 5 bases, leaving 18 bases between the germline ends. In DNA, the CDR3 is TGTGCCAGCAGCCCCGGTCATGGGGGGCGGGAGACCCAGTACTTC. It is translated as CASSPGHGGRETQYF.

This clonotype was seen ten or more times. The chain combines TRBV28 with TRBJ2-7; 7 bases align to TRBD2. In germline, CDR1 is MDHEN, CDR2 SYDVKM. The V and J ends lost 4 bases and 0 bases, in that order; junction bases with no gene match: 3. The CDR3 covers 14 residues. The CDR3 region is CASSYTSASYEQYF. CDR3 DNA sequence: TGTGCCAGCAGTTATACTAGCGCCTCCTACGAGCAGTACTTC.

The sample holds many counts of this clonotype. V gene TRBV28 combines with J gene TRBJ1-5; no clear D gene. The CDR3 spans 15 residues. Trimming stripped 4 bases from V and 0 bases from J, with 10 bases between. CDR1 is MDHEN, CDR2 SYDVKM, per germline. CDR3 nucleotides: TGTGCCAGCAGTTGGATGATCCTTAGCAATCAGCCCCAGCATTTT. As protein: CASSWMILSNQPQHF.

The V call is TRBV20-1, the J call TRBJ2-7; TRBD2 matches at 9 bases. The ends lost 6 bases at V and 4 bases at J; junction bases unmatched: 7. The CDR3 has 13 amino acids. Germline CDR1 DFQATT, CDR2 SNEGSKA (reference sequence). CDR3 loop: CSAGSGRPYEQYF. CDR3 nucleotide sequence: TGCAGTGCGGGAAGCGGGAGGCCTTACGAGCAGTACTTC.

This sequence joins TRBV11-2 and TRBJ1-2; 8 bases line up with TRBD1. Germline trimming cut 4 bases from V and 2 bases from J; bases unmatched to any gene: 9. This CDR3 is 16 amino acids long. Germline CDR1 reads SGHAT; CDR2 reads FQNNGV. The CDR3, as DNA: TGTGCCAGCAGCTCGGGACACAGGGGGATAAACTATGGCTACACCTTC. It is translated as CASSSGHRGINYGYTF.

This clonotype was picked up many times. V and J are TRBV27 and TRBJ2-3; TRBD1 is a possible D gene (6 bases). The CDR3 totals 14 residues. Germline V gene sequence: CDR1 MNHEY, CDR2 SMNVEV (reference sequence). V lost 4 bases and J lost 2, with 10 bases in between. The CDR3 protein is CASSSRDNTDTQYF. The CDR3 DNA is TGTGCCAGCAGTTCCAGGGACAACACAGATACGCAGTATTTT.

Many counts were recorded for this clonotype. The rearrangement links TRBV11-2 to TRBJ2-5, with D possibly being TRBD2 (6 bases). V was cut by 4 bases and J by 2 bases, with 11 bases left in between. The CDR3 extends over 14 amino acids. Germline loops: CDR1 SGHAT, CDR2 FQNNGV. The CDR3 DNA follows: TGTGCCAGCAGCTCGGTGGGGGGTCAAGAGACCCAGTACTTC. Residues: CASSSVGGQETQYF.

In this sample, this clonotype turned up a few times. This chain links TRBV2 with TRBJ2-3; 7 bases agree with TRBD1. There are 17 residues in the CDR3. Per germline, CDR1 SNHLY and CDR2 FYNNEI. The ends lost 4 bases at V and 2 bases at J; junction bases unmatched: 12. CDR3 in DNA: TGTGCCAGCAGTGTGGCAGGGGGTGGTGTTTCCACAGATACGCAGTATTTT. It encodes CASSVAGGGVSTDTQYF.